This record covers a single T cell receptor beta chain. Antigen specificity is unknown. The entry originates in a study of T-cell reconstitution after alpha-beta-depleted transplantation in children. Whole-study results and caveats: A year post-transplant, T-cell counts and diversity derived mostly from newly produced T cells. The origin of high day-60 TCRbeta diversity in some patients lay in surviving recipient T cells and thymic progenitors.

Per the germline V gene, CDR1 is SGHRS and CDR2 is YFSETQ. Trimming took 3 bases from V and 7 from J, leaving 11 bases between them. The CDR3 runs 13 residues. This sample's TCRbeta library carried unique molecular identifier barcodes. TCRdb analysed the PCR reads with MiXCR anew, one entry per CDR3 protein. Here the sample spans hundreds of thousands of distinct CDR3 sequences, 16% being singletons. This sample comprised PBMCs, mostly from graft donor cells, obtained 360 days after TCRalphabeta/CD19-depleted stem cell transplant. The clonotype originates from a male patient between 10 and 17 years old who had a stem cell transplant for acute lymphoblastic leukemia, so the T cells may come from the graft donor. This sequence joins TRBV5-1 and TRBJ2-1; D uncertain. The CDR3 protein is CASSSGSWNEQFF. The CDR3 DNA sequence: TGCGCCAGCAGCTCTGGGTCCTGGAATGAGCAGTTCTTC. The whole variable domain, filled in from reference TRBV5-1 and TRBJ2-1, reads KAGVTQTPRYLIKTRGQQVTLSCSPISGHRSVSWYQQTPGQGLQFLFEYFSETQRNKGNFPGRFSGRQFSNSRSEMNVSTLELGDSALYLCASSSGSWNEQFFGPGTRLTVL.